This T cell receptor (beta chain) comes out of a study of blood T cell repertoires in COVID-19. Original processing methods: For nucleated cells, counts were estimated from reference gene primer amplification. Using immunoSEQ multiplex PCR, the repertoire was profiled, and TCRdb retains in-frame clones only, with some absent. V and J calls and clone size are as listed in that table; D and trimming were resolved from the DNA. The sample lists about 210,000 clones, roughly 94% seen once, with around 1.2% in the top ten. Germline CDR1 reads LGHDT; CDR2 reads YNNKEL (reference sequence). V was shortened by 1 base and J by 1 base, with 10 bases between the two germline ends. This CDR3 is 15 amino acids long.

The TCR was taken from a man younger than 45 with acute or convalescent COVID-19. The sample comprised peripheral blood. The chain has TRBV3-1 (or the pseudogene TRBV3-2) and TRBJ2-5, with D perhaps matching TRBD1 (5 bases). CDR3 nucleotides: TGTGCCAGCAGCCAAGGTCGCACAGGCCAAGAGACCCAGTACTTC. The encoded protein is CASSQGRTGQETQYF.